The entry below gives a single T cell receptor (beta chain) sequence along with its context. Its antigen is not known. Between the trimmed V and J ends, which lost 6 bases and 4 bases, there was a span of 19 bases. CDR1 and CDR2 from the germline V gene are SGHTA and FQGNSA. The CDR3 sequence is 16 residues long. Repertoires were generated with immunoSEQ multiplex PCR, while TCRdb's copy carries only in-frame clones and drops some. The sample lists approximately 980,000 clones, less than 85% seen once, with roughly 1.5% in the top ten. This entry is derived from a study of shared clonotypes between healthy human individuals. Points from the study as a whole: Tissue TCR repertoires likely differ from these blood-only repertoires.

Sequencing was done on a sample of memory CD4+ T cells sorted from blood. Sample subset: CD45RA-negative fraction. This receptor was identified in a man between 18 and 35 years old in good health. The chain has TRBV7-2 and TRBJ1-3; D is unresolved. DNA of the CDR3: TGTGCCAGCAGTTCGAACGGGGTGTCATCCGGAAACACCATATATTTT. It codes for CASSSNGVSSGNTIYF.